This T cell receptor (beta chain) emerged from a study of blood T cell repertoires in COVID-19. Across the whole study: COVID-19 samples collected from the United States, Italy and Spain covered acute and convalescent phases.

Repertoires were generated with immunoSEQ multiplex PCR, while TCRdb's copy carries only in-frame clones and drops some. The sample records about 150,000 clones, over 80% being singletons. CDR1 SGHDT and CDR2 YYEEEE come from the germline V gene. V was pared by 5 bases and J by 0 bases, with 18 bases between. This CDR3 comprises 16 residues. V gene TRBV5-6 combines with J gene TRBJ2-7; D is ambiguous. The source of this sequence is a man between 65 and 85 years old who had been exposed to COVID-19. What was sequenced was PBMCs or T cells enriched from blood (not recorded which). The DNA for the CDR3 is TGTGCCAGCAGGCTCCGGCGGAGCTACCGCTCCTACGAGCAGTACTTC. This translates into CASRLRRSYRSYEQYF.